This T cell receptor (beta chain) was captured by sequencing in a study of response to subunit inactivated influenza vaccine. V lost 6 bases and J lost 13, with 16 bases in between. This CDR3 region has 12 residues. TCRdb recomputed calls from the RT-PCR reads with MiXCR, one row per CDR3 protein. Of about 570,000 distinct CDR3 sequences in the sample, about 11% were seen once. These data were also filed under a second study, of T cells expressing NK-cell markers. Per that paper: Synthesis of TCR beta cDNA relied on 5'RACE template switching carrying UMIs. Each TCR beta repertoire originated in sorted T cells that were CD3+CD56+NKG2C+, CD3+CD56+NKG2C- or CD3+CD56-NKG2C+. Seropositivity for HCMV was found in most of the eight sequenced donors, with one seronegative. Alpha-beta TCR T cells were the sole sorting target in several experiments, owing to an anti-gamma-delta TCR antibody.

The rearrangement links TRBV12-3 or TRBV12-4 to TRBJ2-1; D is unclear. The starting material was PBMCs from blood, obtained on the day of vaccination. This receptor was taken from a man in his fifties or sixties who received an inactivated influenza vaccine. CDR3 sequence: CASSFTDLAQFF. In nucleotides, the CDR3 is TGTGCCAGCAGCTTTACCGACTTAGCCCAGTTCTTC.